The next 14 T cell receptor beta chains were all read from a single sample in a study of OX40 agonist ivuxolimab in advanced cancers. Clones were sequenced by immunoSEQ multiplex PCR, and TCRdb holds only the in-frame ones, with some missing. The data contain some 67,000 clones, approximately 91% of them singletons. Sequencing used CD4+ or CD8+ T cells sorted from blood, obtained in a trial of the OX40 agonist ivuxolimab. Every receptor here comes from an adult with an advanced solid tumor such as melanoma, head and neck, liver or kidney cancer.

The DNA for the CDR3 is TGTGCCAGCTCACCGTCAGGGGGCCGTTCACCCCTCCACTTT. Its translation: CASSPSGGRSPLHF. The J gene is TRBJ1-6, the V gene TRBV18, with 8 bases identical to TRBD1. CDR1 KGHSH and CDR2 LQKENI come from the germline V gene. The CDR3 length is 14 residues. J lost 9 bases, V lost 3 bases, and 4 bases had no gene match.

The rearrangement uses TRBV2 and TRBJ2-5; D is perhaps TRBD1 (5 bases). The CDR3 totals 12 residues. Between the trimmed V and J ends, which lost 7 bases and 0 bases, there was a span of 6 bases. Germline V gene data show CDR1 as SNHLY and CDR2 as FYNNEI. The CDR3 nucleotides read TGTGCCAGCAAACAGGACCAAGAGACCCAGTACTTC. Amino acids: CASKQDQETQYF.

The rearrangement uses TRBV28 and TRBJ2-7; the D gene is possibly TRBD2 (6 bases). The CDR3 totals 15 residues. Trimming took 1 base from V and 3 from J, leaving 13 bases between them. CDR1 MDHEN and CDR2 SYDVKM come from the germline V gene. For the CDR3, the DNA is TGTGCCAGCAGTTTATTCTGGGGGGACCACTACGAGCAGTACTTC. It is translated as CASSLFWGDHYEQYF.

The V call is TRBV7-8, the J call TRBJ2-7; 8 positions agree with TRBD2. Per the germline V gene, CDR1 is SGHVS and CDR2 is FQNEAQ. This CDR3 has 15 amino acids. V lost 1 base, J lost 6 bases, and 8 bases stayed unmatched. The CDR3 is CASSLELREGGEQYF. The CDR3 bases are TGTGCCAGCAGCTTAGAGTTACGGGAGGGAGGCGAGCAGTACTTC.

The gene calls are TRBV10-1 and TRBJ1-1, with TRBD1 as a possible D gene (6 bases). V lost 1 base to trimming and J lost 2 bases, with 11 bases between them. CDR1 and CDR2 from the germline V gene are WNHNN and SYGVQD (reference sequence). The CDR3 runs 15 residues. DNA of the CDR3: TGCGCCAGCAGTGAGTACAGGGACCAAAACACTGAAGCTTTCTTT. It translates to CASSEYRDQNTEAFF.

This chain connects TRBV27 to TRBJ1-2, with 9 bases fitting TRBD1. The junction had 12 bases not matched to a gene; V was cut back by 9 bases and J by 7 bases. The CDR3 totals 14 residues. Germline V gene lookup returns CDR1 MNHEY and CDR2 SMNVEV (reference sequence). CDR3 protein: CASRFSQGALGYTF. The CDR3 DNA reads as TGTGCCAGTCGGTTCTCACAGGGGGCGCTTGGCTACACCTTC.

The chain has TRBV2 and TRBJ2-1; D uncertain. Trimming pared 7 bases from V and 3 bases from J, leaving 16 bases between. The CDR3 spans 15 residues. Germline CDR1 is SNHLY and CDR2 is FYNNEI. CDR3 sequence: CASTSNRRVYNEQFF. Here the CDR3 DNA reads TGTGCCAGCACCTCTAACAGACGGGTCTACAATGAGCAGTTCTTC. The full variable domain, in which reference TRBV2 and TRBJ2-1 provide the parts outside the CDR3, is EPEVTQTPSHQVTQMGQEVILRCVPISNHLYFYWYRQILGQKVEFLVSFYNNEISEKSEIFDDQFSVERPDGSNFTLKIRSTKLEDSAMYFCASTSNRRVYNEQFFGPGTRLTVL.

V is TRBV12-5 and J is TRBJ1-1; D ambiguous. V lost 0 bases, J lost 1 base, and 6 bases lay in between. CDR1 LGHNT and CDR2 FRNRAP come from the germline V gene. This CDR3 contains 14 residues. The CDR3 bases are TGTGCTAGTGGTTTGGTAAGCTGGAACACTGAAGCTTTCTTT. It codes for CASGLVSWNTEAFF.

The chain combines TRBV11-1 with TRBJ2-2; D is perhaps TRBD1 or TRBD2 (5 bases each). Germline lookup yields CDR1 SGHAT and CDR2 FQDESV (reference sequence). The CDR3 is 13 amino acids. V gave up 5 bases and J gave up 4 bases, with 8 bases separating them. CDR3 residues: CASSPGTTGELFF. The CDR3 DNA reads TGTGCCAGCAGCCCAGGGACCACCGGGGAGCTGTTTTTT. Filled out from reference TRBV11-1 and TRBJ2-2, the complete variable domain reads EAEVAQSPRYKITEKSQAVAFWCDPISGHATLYWYRQILGQGPELLVQFQDESVVDDSQLPKDRFSAERLKGVDSTLKIQPAELGDSAMYLCASSPGTTGELFFGEGSRLTVL.

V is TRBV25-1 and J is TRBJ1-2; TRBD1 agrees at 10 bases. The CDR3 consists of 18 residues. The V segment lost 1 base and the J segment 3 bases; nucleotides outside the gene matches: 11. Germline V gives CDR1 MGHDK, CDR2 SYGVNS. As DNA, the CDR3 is TGTGCCAGCAGTGAATCCTCGGGACAGGGGCCCTACCACTATGGCTACACCTTC. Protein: CASSESSGQGPYHYGYTF.

CDR3 DNA sequence: TGTGCCAGCAGCCACCTTGGCCAGAACACTGAAGCTTTCTTT. Protein: CASSHLGQNTEAFF. The rearrangement uses TRBV5-4 and TRBJ1-1; no firm D call. V was clipped by 4 bases and J by 1 base, with 11 bases between them. The CDR3 runs 14 residues. Germline V CDR1 and CDR2: SGHNT, YYREEE (reference sequence).

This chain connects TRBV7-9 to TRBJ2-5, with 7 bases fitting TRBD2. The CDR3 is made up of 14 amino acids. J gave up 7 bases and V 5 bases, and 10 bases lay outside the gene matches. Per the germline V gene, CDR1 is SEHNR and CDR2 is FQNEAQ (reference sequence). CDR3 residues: CASSRGDRIGTQYF. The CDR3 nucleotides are TGTGCCAGCAGCCGGGGGGACCGGATTGGGACCCAGTACTTC.

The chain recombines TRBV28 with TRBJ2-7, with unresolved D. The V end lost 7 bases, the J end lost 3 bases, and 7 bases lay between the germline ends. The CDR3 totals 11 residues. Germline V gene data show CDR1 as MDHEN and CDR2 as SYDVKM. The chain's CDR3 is CASTGRYEQYF. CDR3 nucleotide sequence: TGTGCCAGCACAGGACGCTACGAGCAGTACTTC.

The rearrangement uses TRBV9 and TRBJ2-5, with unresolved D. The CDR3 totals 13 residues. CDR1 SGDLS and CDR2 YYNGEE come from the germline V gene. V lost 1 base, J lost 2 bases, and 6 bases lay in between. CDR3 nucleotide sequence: TGTGCCAGCAGCGTAACCCCTCAAGAGACCCAGTACTTC. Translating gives CASSVTPQETQYF. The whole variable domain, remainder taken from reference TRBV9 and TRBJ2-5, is DSGVTQTPKHLITATGQRVTLRCSPRSGDLSVYWYQQSLDQGLQFLIQYYNGEERAKGNILERFSAQQFPDLHSELNLSSLELGDSALYFCASSVTPQETQYFGPGTRLLVL.